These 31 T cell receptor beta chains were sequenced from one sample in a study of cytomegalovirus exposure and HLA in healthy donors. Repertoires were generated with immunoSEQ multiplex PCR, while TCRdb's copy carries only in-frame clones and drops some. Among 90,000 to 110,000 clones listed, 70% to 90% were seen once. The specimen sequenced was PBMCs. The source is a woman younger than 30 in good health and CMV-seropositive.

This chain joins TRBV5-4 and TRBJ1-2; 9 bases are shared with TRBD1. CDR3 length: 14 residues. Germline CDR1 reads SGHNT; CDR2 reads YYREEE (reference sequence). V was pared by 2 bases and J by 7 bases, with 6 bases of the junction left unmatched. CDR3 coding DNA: TGTGCCAGCAGCTTACAGGGGGCGCTCCGTGGCTACACCTTC. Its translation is CASSLQGALRGYTF.

The CDR3 coding sequence is TGTGCCAGCAGTTACTCTTCTAGCGGGGGGGCCGGGGAGCTGTTTTTT. This gives the protein CASSYSSSGGAGELFF. J is TRBJ2-2 and V is TRBV6-5; TRBD2 matches 12 bases. CDR3 length: 16 amino acids. Trimming cost V 0 bases and J 6 bases; bases outside gene matches: 2. Germline-derived CDR1 and CDR2 are MNHEY and SVGAGI.

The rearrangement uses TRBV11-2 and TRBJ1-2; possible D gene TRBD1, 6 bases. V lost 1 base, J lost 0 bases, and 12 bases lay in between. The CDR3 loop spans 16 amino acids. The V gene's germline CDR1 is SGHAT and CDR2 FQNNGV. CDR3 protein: CASSLAAGATNYGYTF. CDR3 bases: TGTGCCAGCAGCTTAGCCGCAGGGGCCACTAACTATGGCTACACCTTC.

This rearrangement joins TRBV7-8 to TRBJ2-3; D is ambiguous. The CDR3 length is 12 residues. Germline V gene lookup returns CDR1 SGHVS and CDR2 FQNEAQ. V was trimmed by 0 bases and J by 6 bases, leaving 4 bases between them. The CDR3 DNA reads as TGTGCCAGCAGCTTAGCGTCGGATACGCAGTATTTT. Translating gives CASSLASDTQYF.

The CDR3 DNA sequence: TGTGCCAGCAGTTTAGGGCCAGGGGGCAAAATGAACACTGAAGCTTTCTTT. Its translation: CASSLGPGGKMNTEAFF. The chain recombines TRBV28 with TRBJ1-1, with 8 bases lining up with TRBD1. The CDR3 spans 17 residues. V dropped 2 bases and J dropped 0; count of bases not matched to a gene: 8. CDR1 and CDR2 (germline): MDHEN, SYDVKM.

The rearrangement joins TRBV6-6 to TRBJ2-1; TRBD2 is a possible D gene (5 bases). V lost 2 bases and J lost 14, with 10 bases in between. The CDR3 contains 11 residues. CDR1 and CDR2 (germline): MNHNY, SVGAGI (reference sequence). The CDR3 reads CASSYGLLKFF. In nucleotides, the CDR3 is TGTGCCAGCAGTTACGGACTTCTAAAGTTCTTC.

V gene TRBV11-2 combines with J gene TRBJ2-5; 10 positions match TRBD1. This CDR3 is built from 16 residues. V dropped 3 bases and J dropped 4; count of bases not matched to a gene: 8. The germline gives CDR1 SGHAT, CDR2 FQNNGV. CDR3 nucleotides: TGTGCCAGCAGCTTGGGGGACAGGGGAGGTCGAGAGACCCAGTACTTC. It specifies CASSLGDRGGRETQYF.

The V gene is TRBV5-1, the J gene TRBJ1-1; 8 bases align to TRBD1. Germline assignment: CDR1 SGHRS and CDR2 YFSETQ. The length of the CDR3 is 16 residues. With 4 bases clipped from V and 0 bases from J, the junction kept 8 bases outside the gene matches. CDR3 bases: TGCGCCAGCAGCCCCCGGACAGGGATGATGAACACTGAAGCTTTCTTT. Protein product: CASSPRTGMMNTEAFF.

The CDR3 sequence is CASSLPRGNEQFF. CDR3 nucleotide sequence: TGCGCCAGCAGCCTACCTAGAGGCAATGAGCAGTTCTTC. The chain combines TRBV10-2 with TRBJ2-1; D uncertain. V lost 6 bases to trimming and J lost 6 bases, with 12 bases between them. Germline V gives CDR1 WSHSY, CDR2 SAAADI. The CDR3 contains 13 residues.

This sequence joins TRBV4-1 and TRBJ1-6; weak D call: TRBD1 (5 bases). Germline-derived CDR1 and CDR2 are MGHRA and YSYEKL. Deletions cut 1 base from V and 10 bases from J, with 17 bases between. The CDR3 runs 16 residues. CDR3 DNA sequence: TGCGCCAGCAGCCAAGTTCAGGGTGGCATCTCATCACCCCTCCACTTT. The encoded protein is CASSQVQGGISSPLHF.

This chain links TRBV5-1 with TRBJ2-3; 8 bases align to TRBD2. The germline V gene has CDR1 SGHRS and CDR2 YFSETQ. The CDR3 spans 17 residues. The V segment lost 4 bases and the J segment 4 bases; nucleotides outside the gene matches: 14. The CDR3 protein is CASSPEPGLVGPDTQYF. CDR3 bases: TGCGCCAGCAGCCCGGAACCGGGACTAGTAGGTCCAGATACGCAGTATTTT.

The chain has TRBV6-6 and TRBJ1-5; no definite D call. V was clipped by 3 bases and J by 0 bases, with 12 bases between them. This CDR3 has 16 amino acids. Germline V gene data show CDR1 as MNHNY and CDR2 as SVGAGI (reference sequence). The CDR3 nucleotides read TGTGCCAGCAGTTATTGGCAGGAACCTAGCAATCAGCCCCAGCATTTT. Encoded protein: CASSYWQEPSNQPQHF.

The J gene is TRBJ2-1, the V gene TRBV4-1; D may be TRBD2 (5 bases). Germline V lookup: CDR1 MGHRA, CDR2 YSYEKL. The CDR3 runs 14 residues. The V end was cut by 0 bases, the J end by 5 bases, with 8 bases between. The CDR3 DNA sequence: TGCGCCAGCAGCCAAGAGGTGAGGGACAATGAGCAGTTCTTC. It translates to CASSQEVRDNEQFF.

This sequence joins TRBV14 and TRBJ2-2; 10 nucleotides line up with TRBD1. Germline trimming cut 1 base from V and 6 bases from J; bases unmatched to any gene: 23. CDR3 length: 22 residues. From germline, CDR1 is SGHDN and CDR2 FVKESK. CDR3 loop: CASSQGGSGTGDLGMDPGELFF. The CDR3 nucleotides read TGTGCCAGCAGCCAAGGGGGTTCCGGGACAGGGGACTTGGGGATGGACCCCGGGGAGCTGTTTTTT.

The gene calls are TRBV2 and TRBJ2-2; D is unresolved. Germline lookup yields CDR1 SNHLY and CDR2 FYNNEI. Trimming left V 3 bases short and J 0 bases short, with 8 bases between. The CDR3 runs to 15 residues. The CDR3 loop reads CASSDETPNTGELFF. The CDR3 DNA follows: TGTGCCAGCAGTGACGAGACTCCGAACACCGGGGAGCTGTTTTTT.

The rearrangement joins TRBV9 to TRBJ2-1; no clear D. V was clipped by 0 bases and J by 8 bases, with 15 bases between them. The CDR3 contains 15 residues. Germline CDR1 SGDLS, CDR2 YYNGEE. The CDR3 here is CASSVVSYVTDEQFF. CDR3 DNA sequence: TGTGCCAGCAGCGTAGTCTCCTACGTAACCGATGAGCAGTTCTTC. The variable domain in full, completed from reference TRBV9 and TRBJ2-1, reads DSGVTQTPKHLITATGQRVTLRCSPRSGDLSVYWYQQSLDQGLQFLIQYYNGEERAKGNILERFSAQQFPDLHSELNLSSLELGDSALYFCASSVVSYVTDEQFFGPGTRLTVL.

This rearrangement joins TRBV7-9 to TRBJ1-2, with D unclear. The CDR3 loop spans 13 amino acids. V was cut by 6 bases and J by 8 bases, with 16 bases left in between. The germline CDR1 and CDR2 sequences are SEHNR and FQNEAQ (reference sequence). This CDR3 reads CASRSLRAGGYTF. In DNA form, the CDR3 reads TGTGCCAGCAGATCACTGAGGGCGGGGGGCTACACCTTC.

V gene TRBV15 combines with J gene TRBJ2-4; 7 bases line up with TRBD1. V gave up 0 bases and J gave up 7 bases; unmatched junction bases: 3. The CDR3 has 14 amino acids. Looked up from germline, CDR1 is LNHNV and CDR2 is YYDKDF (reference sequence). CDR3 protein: CATSRDTGQNIQYF. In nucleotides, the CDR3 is TGTGCCACCAGCAGAGATACGGGACAGAACATTCAGTACTTC.

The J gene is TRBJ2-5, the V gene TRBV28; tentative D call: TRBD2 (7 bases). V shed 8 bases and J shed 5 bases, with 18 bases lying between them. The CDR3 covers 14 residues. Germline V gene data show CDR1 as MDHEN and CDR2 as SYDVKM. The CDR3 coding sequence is TGTGCCAGCCGAGCCGGGGGGCAGGTGGAGACCCAGTACTTC. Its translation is CASRAGGQVETQYF.

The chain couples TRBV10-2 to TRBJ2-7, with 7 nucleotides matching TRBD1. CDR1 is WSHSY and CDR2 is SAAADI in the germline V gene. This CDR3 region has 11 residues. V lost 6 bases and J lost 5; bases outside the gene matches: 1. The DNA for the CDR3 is TGCGCCAGCAGAACAGGGGACGAGCAGTACTTC. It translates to CASRTGDEQYF.

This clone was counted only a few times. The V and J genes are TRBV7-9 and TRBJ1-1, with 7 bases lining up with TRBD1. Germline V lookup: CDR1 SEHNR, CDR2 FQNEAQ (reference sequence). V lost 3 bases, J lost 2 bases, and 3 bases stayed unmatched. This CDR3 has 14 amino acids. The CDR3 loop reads CASSLGQINTEAFF. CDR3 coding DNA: TGTGCCAGCAGCTTGGGACAGATAAACACTGAAGCTTTCTTT.

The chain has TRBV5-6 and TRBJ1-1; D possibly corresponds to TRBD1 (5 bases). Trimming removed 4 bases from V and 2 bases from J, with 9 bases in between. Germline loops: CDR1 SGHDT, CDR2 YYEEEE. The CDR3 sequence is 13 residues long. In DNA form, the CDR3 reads TGTGCCAGCAGCCATGACAGAAACACTGAAGCTTTCTTT. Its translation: CASSHDRNTEAFF.

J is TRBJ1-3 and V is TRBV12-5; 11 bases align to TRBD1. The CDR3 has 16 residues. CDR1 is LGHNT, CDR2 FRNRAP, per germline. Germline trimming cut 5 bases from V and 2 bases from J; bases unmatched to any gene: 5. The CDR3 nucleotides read TGTGCTAGTGGTGTAGGACAGGGGGCGGCTGGAAACACCATATATTTT. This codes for CASGVGQGAAGNTIYF. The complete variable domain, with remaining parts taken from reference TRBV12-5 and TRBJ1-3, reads DARVTQTPRHKVTEMGQEVTMRCQPILGHNTVFWYRQTMMQGLELLAYFRNRAPLDDSGMPKDRFSAEMPDATLATLKIQPSEPRDSAVYFCASGVGQGAAGNTIYFGEGSWLTVV.

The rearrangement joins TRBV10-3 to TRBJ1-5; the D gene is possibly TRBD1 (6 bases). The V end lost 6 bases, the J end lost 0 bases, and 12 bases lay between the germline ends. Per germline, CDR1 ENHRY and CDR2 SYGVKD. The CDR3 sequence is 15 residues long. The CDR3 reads CAISEGEYSNQPQHF. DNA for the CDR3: TGTGCCATCAGCGAGGGGGAGTATAGCAATCAGCCCCAGCATTTT.

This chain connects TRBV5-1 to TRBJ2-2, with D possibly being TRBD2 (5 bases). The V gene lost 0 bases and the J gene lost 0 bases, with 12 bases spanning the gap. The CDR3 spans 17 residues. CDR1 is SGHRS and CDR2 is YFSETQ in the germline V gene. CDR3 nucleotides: TGCGCCAGCAGCTTGGCCTTGACCGGGACGAACACCGGGGAGCTGTTTTTT. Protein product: CASSLALTGTNTGELFF. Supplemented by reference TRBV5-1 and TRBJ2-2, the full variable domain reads KAGVTQTPRYLIKTRGQQVTLSCSPISGHRSVSWYQQTPGQGLQFLFEYFSETQRNKGNFPGRFSGRQFSNSRSEMNVSTLELGDSALYLCASSLALTGTNTGELFFGEGSRLTVL.

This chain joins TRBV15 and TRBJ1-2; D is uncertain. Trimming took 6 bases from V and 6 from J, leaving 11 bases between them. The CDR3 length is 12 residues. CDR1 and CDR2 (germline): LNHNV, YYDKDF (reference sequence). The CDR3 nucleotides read TGTGCCACCAGAGCGTCACGGAATGGCTACACCTTC. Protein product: CATRASRNGYTF.

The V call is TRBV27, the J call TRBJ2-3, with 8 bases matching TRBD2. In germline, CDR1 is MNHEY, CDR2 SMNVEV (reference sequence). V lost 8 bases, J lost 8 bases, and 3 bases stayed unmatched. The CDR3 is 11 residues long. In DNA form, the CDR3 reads TGTGCCAGCCTCCGGGGGGGTACGCAGTATTTT. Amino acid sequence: CASLRGGTQYF.

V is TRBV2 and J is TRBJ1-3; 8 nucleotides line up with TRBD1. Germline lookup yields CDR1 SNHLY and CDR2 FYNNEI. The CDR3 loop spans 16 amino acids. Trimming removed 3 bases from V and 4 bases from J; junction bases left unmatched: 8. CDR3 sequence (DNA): TGTGCCAGCAGTGATTCTGGCAGGGGGCTGGGAAACACCATATATTTT. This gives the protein CASSDSGRGLGNTIYF.

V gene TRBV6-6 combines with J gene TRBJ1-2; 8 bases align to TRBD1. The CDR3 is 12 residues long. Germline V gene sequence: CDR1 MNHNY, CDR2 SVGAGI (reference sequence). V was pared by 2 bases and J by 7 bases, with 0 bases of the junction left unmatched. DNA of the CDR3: TGTGCCAGCAGTTACACAGGGGGTGGCTACACCTTC. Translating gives CASSYTGGGYTF.

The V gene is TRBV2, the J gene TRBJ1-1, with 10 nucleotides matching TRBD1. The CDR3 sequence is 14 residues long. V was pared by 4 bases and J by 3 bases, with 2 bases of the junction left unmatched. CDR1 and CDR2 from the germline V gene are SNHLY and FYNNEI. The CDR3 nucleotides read TGTGCCAGCAGTGGGACAGGGGGGGACACTGAAGCTTTCTTT. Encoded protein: CASSGTGGDTEAFF.

The CDR3 loop reads CASSQNSNQPQHF. The CDR3 DNA sequence: TGTGCCAGCAGCCAAAATAGCAATCAGCCCCAGCATTTT. The rearrangement joins TRBV11-2 to TRBJ1-5; D is unresolved. This CDR3 comprises 13 residues. V lost 5 bases to trimming and J lost 0 bases, with 5 bases between them. Germline CDR1 reads SGHAT; CDR2 reads FQNNGV.